One sample yielded the 23 T cell receptor beta chains listed below, sequenced in a study of cytomegalovirus exposure and HLA in healthy donors. 60 Vbeta and 13 Jbeta primers were used in PCR. Some clones are missing from TCRdb's copy, which holds only in-frame ones; the method was immunoSEQ multiplex PCR. The sample has approximately 180,000 clones, approximately 82% seen once. The source material was PBMCs. These receptors came from a woman in her twenties or thirties in good health and CMV-seronegative.

This chain uses TRBV5-1 with TRBJ2-2; the D gene is possibly TRBD1 (7 bases). The CDR3 has 16 amino acids. CDR1 SGHRS and CDR2 YFSETQ come from the germline V gene. Trimming cost V 0 bases and J 3 bases, with 12 bases left between them. The CDR3, as DNA: TGCGCCAGCAGCTTGGTTGGAGGGGGCGACACCGGGGAGCTGTTTTTT. As protein: CASSLVGGGDTGELFF.

The chain uses TRBV30 and TRBJ2-7, with D possibly being TRBD1 (6 bases). CDR3 length: 15 amino acids. V lost 0 bases, J lost 0 bases, and 12 bases lay in between. Per the germline V gene, CDR1 is GTSNPN and CDR2 is SVGIG (reference sequence). CDR3 in DNA: TGTGCCTGGAGTGTACAAACAGGGAGCTCCTACGAGCAGTACTTC. It translates to CAWSVQTGSSYEQYF.

The chain has TRBV19 and TRBJ1-5, with unresolved D. In germline, CDR1 is LNHDA, CDR2 SQIVND (reference sequence). V was trimmed by 4 bases and J by 7 bases, leaving 17 bases between them. CDR3 length equals 15 residues. This chain's CDR3 is CASSTVTGSRQPQHF. CDR3 in DNA: TGTGCCAGTAGTACCGTAACGGGATCGCGCCAGCCCCAGCATTTT. The whole variable domain, filled in from reference TRBV19 and TRBJ1-5, reads DGGITQSPKYLFRKEGQNVTLSCEQNLNHDAMYWYRQDPGQGLRLIYYSQIVNDFQKGDIAEGYSVSREKKESFPLTVTSAQKNPTAFYLCASSTVTGSRQPQHFGDGTRLSIL.

The gene calls are TRBV7-2 and TRBJ1-2; 7 bases are a match to TRBD1. Germline V gene lookup returns CDR1 SGHTA and CDR2 FQGNSA. V shed 3 bases and J 8 bases; nucleotides not matched to a gene: 6. The CDR3 consists of 13 residues. The CDR3 sequence is CASSFDRDWGYTF. CDR3 bases: TGTGCCAGCAGCTTCGACAGGGATTGGGGCTACACCTTC.

The CDR3 protein is CASSLWRGPSQGYTF. The CDR3, as DNA: TGTGCCAGCAGCTTGTGGCGGGGGCCGTCCCAGGGCTACACCTTC. This sequence joins TRBV5-5 and TRBJ1-2; possible D gene TRBD1, 6 bases. Trimming shortened V by 1 base and J by 8 bases, and 18 bases separated the two germline ends. The CDR3 covers 15 residues. The germline CDR1 and CDR2 sequences are SGHKS and YYEKEE (reference sequence).

This chain links TRBV9 with TRBJ2-2, with TRBD2 matching 10 bases. With V trimmed by 3 bases and J by 5 bases, 7 bases remained unmatched. Germline CDR1 is SGDLS and CDR2 is YYNGEE. The CDR3 loop spans 16 amino acids. CDR3 in amino acids: CASSGRAGGITGELFF. In DNA form, the CDR3 reads TGTGCCAGCAGCGGAAGAGCGGGGGGGATAACCGGGGAGCTGTTTTTT.

This sequence joins TRBV7-8 and TRBJ2-5, with 8 bases identical to TRBD2. V dropped 2 bases and J dropped 2; count of bases not matched to a gene: 4. The length of the CDR3 is 15 residues. Per germline, CDR1 SGHVS and CDR2 FQNEAQ. CDR3 bases: TGTGCCAGCAGCTTAAGCGGGGGCCTTCAAGAGACCCAGTACTTC. It encodes CASSLSGGLQETQYF.

The chain recombines TRBV15 with TRBJ2-7; 16 bases are shared with TRBD2. Germline assignment: CDR1 LNHNV and CDR2 YYDKDF (reference sequence). The V gene end was trimmed by 5 bases and the J gene end by 3 bases; junction bases not matched to a gene: 4. CDR3 length equals 16 residues. CDR3 region: CATSGTSGRGNYEQYF. The CDR3 bases are TGTGCCACCAGCGGGACTAGCGGGAGGGGCAACTACGAGCAGTACTTC.

The chain is built from TRBV5-6 and TRBJ1-4; 7 bases are shared with TRBD1. Germline V gene sequence: CDR1 SGHDT, CDR2 YYEEEE. CDR3 length: 15 residues. V shed 4 bases and J 2 bases; nucleotides not matched to a gene: 5. The CDR3 DNA reads TGTGCCAGCAGCCCGACAGGGACGACTAATGAAAAACTGTTTTTT. It encodes CASSPTGTTNEKLFF.

This sequence joins TRBV7-9 and TRBJ2-7, with D tentatively TRBD1 (6 bases). CDR3 size: 15 residues. Trimming cost V 1 base and J 6 bases, with 16 bases left between them. The germline V gene has CDR1 SEHNR and CDR2 FQNEAQ (reference sequence). In DNA, the CDR3 is TGTGCCAGCAGCTTAGGAGGACAGAGCCTAGTCGAGCAGTACTTC. Its protein is CASSLGGQSLVEQYF. Based on the CDR3 plus reference TRBV7-9 and TRBJ2-7, the full variable domain is DTGVSQNPRHKITKRGQNVTFRCDPISEHNRLYWYRQTLGQGPEFLTYFQNEAQLEKSRLLSDRFSAERPKGSFSTLEIQRTEQGDSAMYLCASSLGGQSLVEQYFGPGTRLTVT.

The J gene is TRBJ1-5, the V gene TRBV5-6; D gene unclear. The CDR3 has 12 amino acids. In germline, CDR1 is SGHDT, CDR2 YYEEEE. V lost 1 base to trimming and J lost 4 bases, with 3 bases between them. CDR3 DNA sequence: TGTGCCAGCAGCTTGTCGAATCAGCCCCAGCATTTT. Translated: CASSLSNQPQHF.

The chain joins TRBV18 to TRBJ2-7; TRBD1 aligns across 7 bases. Germline CDR1 reads KGHSH; CDR2 reads LQKENI. This CDR3 comprises 15 residues. With V trimmed by 8 bases and J by 0 bases, 10 bases remained unmatched. CDR3 in amino acids: CASTEGQAFSYEQYF. The DNA for the CDR3 is TGTGCCAGCACAGAAGGACAGGCCTTCTCCTACGAGCAGTACTTC.

The chain joins TRBV27 to TRBJ2-5; 7 positions match TRBD1. The ends lost 5 bases at V and 2 bases at J; junction bases unmatched: 8. The length of the CDR3 is 15 residues. From germline, CDR1 is MNHEY and CDR2 SMNVEV (reference sequence). This CDR3 is CASSRAGTAQETQYF. CDR3 nucleotides: TGTGCCAGCAGTCGAGCCGGGACAGCGCAAGAGACCCAGTACTTC.

V usage is TRBV4-2 and J usage is TRBJ1-1; D is possibly TRBD1 (5 bases). CDR1 LGHNA and CDR2 YNFKEQ come from the germline V gene. V lost 7 bases and J lost 8, with 11 bases in between. CDR3 length equals 11 residues. The CDR3 DNA sequence: TGTGCCAGCAACCAGGGAGGGGAAGCTTTCTTT. The encoded protein is CASNQGGEAFF.

The chain recombines TRBV29-1 with TRBJ1-1, with D possibly being TRBD1 (5 bases). The CDR3 consists of 13 residues. V dropped 1 base and J dropped 1 base, with 7 bases sitting between them. Germline V gives CDR1 SQVTM, CDR2 ANQGSEA. Written as DNA, the CDR3 is TGCAGCGTTGAAGTGACAGAGAACACTGAAGCTTTCTTT. Translated: CSVEVTENTEAFF.

The chain has TRBV7-8 and TRBJ2-3; D possibly corresponds to TRBD2 (6 bases). Trimming cost V 6 bases and J 4 bases, with 20 bases left between them. This CDR3 comprises 16 residues. The V gene's germline CDR1 is SGHVS and CDR2 FQNEAQ. The CDR3: CASRGSGVGRPDTQYF. The CDR3 region has the DNA TGTGCCAGCAGGGGTTCGGGGGTCGGGAGACCAGATACGCAGTATTTT.

J is TRBJ1-5 and V is TRBV19; D might be TRBD1 (5 bases). This CDR3 is built from 15 residues. V gave up 0 bases and J gave up 7 bases, with 13 bases separating them. Germline V gives CDR1 LNHDA, CDR2 SQIVND (reference sequence). The CDR3 DNA reads as TGTGCCAGTAGTATAGACAGGGTGCTCGAACAGCCCCAGCATTTT. Its protein product is CASSIDRVLEQPQHF.

This chain uses TRBV7-9 with TRBJ2-7; D gene uncertain. Trimming removed 5 bases from V and 3 bases from J, with 11 bases in between. CDR3 length: 13 residues. The V gene's germline CDR1 is SEHNR and CDR2 FQNEAQ (reference sequence). The CDR3 here is CASSPISVYEQYF. The CDR3 DNA sequence: TGTGCCAGCAGCCCAATATCGGTCTACGAGCAGTACTTC.

The gene calls are TRBV7-2 and TRBJ1-3; D is possibly TRBD1 (5 bases). The germline gives CDR1 SGHTA, CDR2 FQGNSA. The V end lost 0 bases, the J end lost 2 bases, and 8 bases lay between the germline ends. The CDR3 is made up of 15 amino acids. CDR3 residues: CASSLAPGTGNTIYF. CDR3 nucleotide sequence: TGTGCCAGCAGCTTAGCGCCAGGGACTGGAAACACCATATATTTT.

V gene TRBV6-5 combines with J gene TRBJ2-1, with D possibly being TRBD1 (6 bases). Trimming stripped 4 bases from V and 3 bases from J, with 16 bases between. CDR3 size: 16 residues. Germline V gene data show CDR1 as MNHEY and CDR2 as SVGAGI. The CDR3 reads CASSSLGQRYYNEQFF. The DNA of the CDR3 is TGTGCCAGCAGTTCCCTTGGACAGCGATACTACAATGAGCAGTTCTTC.

The chain joins TRBV30 to TRBJ1-1; TRBD1 is a possible D gene (5 bases). The CDR3 is 12 residues long. CDR1 and CDR2 (germline): GTSNPN, SVGIG (reference sequence). The V end lost 3 bases, the J end lost 6 bases, and 11 bases lay between the germline ends. The CDR3 is CAWRWGGPEAFF. The CDR3 DNA reads as TGTGCCTGGAGGTGGGGGGGACCTGAAGCTTTCTTT.

The chain employs TRBV19 and TRBJ1-2; perhaps TRBD1 as D (6 bases). Germline-derived CDR1 and CDR2 are LNHDA and SQIVND (reference sequence). The CDR3 totals 13 residues. The V and J ends lost 7 bases and 3 bases respectively, with 12 bases between them. The CDR3 DNA is TGTGCCAGTATTAATACAGGGCACTATGGCTACACCTTC. Protein product: CASINTGHYGYTF.

The genes are TRBV1 and TRBJ1-3; TRBD1, the D gene given by the table, was not confirmed from the DNA. TRBV1 is a pseudogene. CDR3 size: 16 residues. The CDR3 is CTSTGTINPSGNTIYF. Written as DNA, the CDR3 is TGCACCAGCACCGGGACAATCAATCCCTCTGGAAACACCATATATTTT.